Following are 29 T cell receptor beta chains from one sample sequenced in a study of PD-L1 blockade in urothelial cancer. Clones were read by immunoSEQ multiplex PCR, and TCRdb kept only the in-frame ones, dropping some. The repertoire holds approximately 50,000 clones, with about 86% as singletons. The sample's time point: pretreatment peripheral blood. This material consisted of PBMCs, taken around atezolizumab (anti-PD-L1) treatment. These receptor sequences come from a man in his sixties with urothelial cancer.

This chain joins TRBV18 and TRBJ1-2; TRBD1 might be the D (6 bases). In germline, CDR1 is KGHSH, CDR2 LQKENI. V dropped 1 base and J dropped 7 bases, with 10 bases sitting between them. The CDR3 runs 13 residues. CDR3 residues: CASSPQQGTGYTF. The DNA of the CDR3 is TGTGCCAGCTCACCACAGCAGGGGACTGGCTACACCTTC.

The chain uses TRBV6-5 and TRBJ2-3; the D is unclear. The CDR3 has 12 residues. Trimming pared 0 bases from V and 5 bases from J, leaving 3 bases between. CDR1 is MNHEY and CDR2 is SVGAGI in the germline V gene. In DNA form, the CDR3 reads TGTGCCAGCAGTTACTCCGGAGATACGCAGTATTTT. Encoded protein: CASSYSGDTQYF.

The genes are TRBV6-5 and TRBJ1-2; maybe TRBD1 (6 bases). The V gene lost 7 bases and the J gene lost 5 bases, with 20 bases spanning the gap. Per the germline V gene, CDR1 is MNHEY and CDR2 is SVGAGI. This CDR3 comprises 15 residues. In DNA, the CDR3 is TGTGCCAGCAAAATTCATAGGGACATTGTGTATGGCTACACCTTC. Translated: CASKIHRDIVYGYTF.

The DNA for the CDR3 is TGTGCCAGCAGCCCCTGGACAGGCGACGAGGGTACGCAGTATTTT. Translated, it gives CASSPWTGDEGTQYF. The V gene is TRBV4-2, the J gene TRBJ2-3, with 7 positions matching TRBD1. V shed 4 bases and J 8 bases; nucleotides not matched to a gene: 12. CDR3 length: 15 residues. Germline lookup yields CDR1 LGHNA and CDR2 YNFKEQ.

CDR3 protein: CAWSVWARIQGEAFF. CDR3 nucleotides: TGTGCCTGGAGTGTATGGGCGCGGATCCAGGGGGAAGCTTTCTTT. The chain joins TRBV30 to TRBJ1-1, with a possible D match to TRBD1 (6 bases). Trimming removed 0 bases from V and 8 bases from J, with 19 bases in between. Looked up from germline, CDR1 is GTSNPN and CDR2 is SVGIG (reference sequence). The CDR3 is 15 residues long.

V is TRBV10-2 and J is TRBJ1-5, with 7 positions matching TRBD1. The J segment lost 4 bases and the V segment lost 5 bases, leaving 2 bases of the junction unmatched. CDR3 size: 13 residues. The germline V gene encodes CDR1 WSHSY and CDR2 SAAADI. The CDR3 reads CASSPDRNQPQHF. The DNA of the CDR3 is TGCGCCAGCAGTCCGGACAGGAATCAGCCCCAGCATTTT.

The chain links TRBV30 to TRBJ1-2, with D possibly being TRBD1 (6 bases). Per the germline V gene, CDR1 is GTSNPN and CDR2 is SVGIG (reference sequence). This CDR3 is built from 14 residues. The ends were cut back, 3 bases at V and 6 bases at J, with 17 bases in the middle. The CDR3 DNA reads as TGTGCCTGGAGACAGGCAAGGGGGAGCGATGGCTACACCTTC. Amino acid sequence: CAWRQARGSDGYTF.

The CDR3 DNA reads TGTGCCAGCAGCAACCGGGACAGGGCGGGTCAGCCCCAGCATTTT. Its translation: CASSNRDRAGQPQHF. V and J are TRBV5-6 and TRBJ1-5, with TRBD1 matching over 9 bases. J gave up 6 bases and V 4 bases, and 8 bases lay outside the gene matches. This CDR3 has 15 residues. Germline CDR1 and CDR2: SGHDT and YYEEEE. The variable domain in full, with the rest retrieved from reference TRBV5-6 and TRBJ1-5, is DAGVTQSPTHLIKTRGQQVTLRCSPKSGHDTVSWYQQALGQGPQFIFQYYEEEERQRGNFPDRFSGHQFPNYSSELNVNALLLGDSALYLCASSNRDRAGQPQHFGDGTRLSIL.

This sequence joins TRBV2 and TRBJ2-2, with 10 bases identical to TRBD1. The germline V gene encodes CDR1 SNHLY and CDR2 FYNNEI. The CDR3 consists of 19 residues. V gave up 4 bases and J gave up 8 bases; unmatched junction bases: 19. The chain's CDR3 is CASSGATGGPLAPRGELFF. The CDR3 DNA is TGTGCCAGCAGTGGGGCGACAGGGGGCCCTCTAGCACCAAGGGGGGAGCTGTTTTTT.

The chain links TRBV30 to TRBJ1-5, with TRBD1 as a possible D gene (5 bases). The germline CDR1 and CDR2 sequences are GTSNPN and SVGIG (reference sequence). Deletions cut 2 bases from V and 5 bases from J, with 13 bases between. The CDR3 has 14 amino acids. In nucleotides, the CDR3 is TGTGCCTGGAGTACTTGGGGGGGGGATCAGCCCCAGCATTTT. It translates to CAWSTWGGDQPQHF.

This clone was seen only once. The rearrangement uses TRBV5-4 and TRBJ2-7, with D possibly matching TRBD2 (6 bases). The CDR3 has 14 residues. Germline V gives CDR1 SGHNT, CDR2 YYREEE (reference sequence). V lost 1 base and J 0 bases, leaving 8 bases between the germline ends. DNA for the CDR3: TGTGCCAGCAGCTTGAGGGACTCCTCCTACGAGCAGTACTTC. Encoded protein: CASSLRDSSYEQYF.

CDR3 in DNA: TGTGCCATCAGTGAGTCGGGACAGGGCTACGAGCAGTACTTC. It yields the protein CAISESGQGYEQYF. J is TRBJ2-7 and V is TRBV10-3; 9 nucleotides agree with TRBD1. There are 14 residues in the CDR3. The germline gives CDR1 ENHRY, CDR2 SYGVKD. J gave up 3 bases and V 0 bases, and 0 bases lay outside the gene matches.

This clone was seen only once. This chain links TRBV7-6 with TRBJ2-1; TRBD2 agrees at 13 bases. CDR1 and CDR2 (germline): SGHVS, FNYEAQ. J was trimmed by 5 bases and V by 1 base; bases with no gene match: 2. The CDR3 totals 16 residues. The CDR3 sequence: CASSLETSGGDNEQFF. CDR3 DNA: TGTGCCAGCAGCTTAGAAACTAGCGGGGGGGACAATGAGCAGTTCTTC.

CDR3 loop: CASIGSLSYNEQFF. The CDR3 nucleotides are TGTGCCAGCATCGGGAGCTTATCCTACAATGAGCAGTTCTTC. V is TRBV6-1 and J is TRBJ2-1; perhaps TRBD2 as D (6 bases). Germline lookup yields CDR1 MNHNS and CDR2 SASEGT. The CDR3 length is 14 residues. V gave up 7 bases and J gave up 1 base, with 11 bases separating them.

This clone has just one count. The chain is built from TRBV5-1 and TRBJ2-7; 10 nucleotides agree with TRBD1. CDR3 length: 16 amino acids. Per the germline V gene, CDR1 is SGHRS and CDR2 is YFSETQ. V was clipped by 0 bases and J by 4 bases; unmatched bases: 7. The CDR3 loop reads CASSLARQGAAYEQYF. CDR3 in DNA: TGCGCCAGCAGCTTGGCACGACAGGGGGCTGCGTACGAGCAGTACTTC. Full variable domain (missing parts from reference TRBV5-1 and TRBJ2-7): KAGVTQTPRYLIKTRGQQVTLSCSPISGHRSVSWYQQTPGQGLQFLFEYFSETQRNKGNFPGRFSGRQFSNSRSEMNVSTLELGDSALYLCASSLARQGAAYEQYFGPGTRLTVT.

This rearrangement joins TRBV5-1 to TRBJ2-5, with 7 bases fitting TRBD1. Germline V lookup: CDR1 SGHRS, CDR2 YFSETQ. Trimming at V came to 1 base and at J to 2 bases, leaving 2 bases not matched to a gene. The CDR3 is 14 amino acids. The CDR3 nucleotides are TGCGCCAGCAGCTTGTTACAGGGGCAAGAGACCCAGTACTTC. It specifies CASSLLQGQETQYF.

This sequence joins TRBV29-1 and TRBJ2-1, with TRBD2 matching 13 bases. The CDR3 runs to 14 residues. Germline V gene data show CDR1 as SQVTM and CDR2 as ANQGSEA. V shed 2 bases, J shed 8 bases, and the junction held 3 bases outside the gene matches. CDR3 protein: CSVEWTSGSDEQFF. The CDR3 DNA follows: TGCAGCGTTGAATGGACTAGCGGGAGCGATGAGCAGTTCTTC.

The chain couples TRBV18 to TRBJ1-1; no reliable D call. The germline V gene encodes CDR1 KGHSH and CDR2 LQKENI. The CDR3 sequence is 13 residues long. Deletions cut 5 bases from V and 0 bases from J, with 7 bases between. Written as DNA, the CDR3 is TGTGCCAGCTCAGCGGACTTGAACACTGAAGCTTTCTTT. Translation: CASSADLNTEAFF.

This clone was found once. V gene TRBV5-1 combines with J gene TRBJ1-1; a possible D gene is TRBD1 (6 bases). Germline CDR1 is SGHRS and CDR2 is YFSETQ. This CDR3 region has 16 residues. The V end lost 0 bases, the J end lost 4 bases, and 16 bases lay between the germline ends. The CDR3 reads CASSLGAGVVVTEAFF. The DNA of the CDR3 is TGCGCCAGCAGCTTGGGGGCAGGGGTAGTTGTCACTGAAGCTTTCTTT.

This chain connects TRBV9 to TRBJ2-5; 14 bases match TRBD2. There are 16 residues in the CDR3. Germline values: CDR1 SGDLS, CDR2 YYNGEE. The V segment lost 4 bases and the J segment 4 bases; nucleotides outside the gene matches: 6. CDR3 DNA: TGTGCCAGCAGCCCGGGGGGACTAGCGGGGGTAGAGACCCAGTACTTC. Amino acids: CASSPGGLAGVETQYF.

The chain recombines TRBV27 with TRBJ1-5; 7 bases map to TRBD1. Losses at the gene ends were 4 bases for V and 6 bases for J; bases not matched to a gene: 9. The CDR3 sequence is 15 residues long. Germline CDR1 reads MNHEY; CDR2 reads SMNVEV (reference sequence). DNA for the CDR3: TGTGCCAGCAGTTCGGATTACAGGGGAGGTCAGCCCCAGCATTTT. Amino acid sequence: CASSSDYRGGQPQHF.

The gene calls are TRBV5-1 and TRBJ1-5; TRBD1 aligns across 7 bases. The CDR3 is 15 residues long. V was pared by 0 bases and J by 4 bases, with 4 bases of the junction left unmatched. The germline V gene has CDR1 SGHRS and CDR2 YFSETQ. The CDR3 region has the DNA TGCGCCAGCAGCTTGGAAGGGGGCCAAAATCAGCCCCAGCATTTT. Translated: CASSLEGGQNQPQHF. The whole variable domain, filled in from reference TRBV5-1 and TRBJ1-5, reads KAGVTQTPRYLIKTRGQQVTLSCSPISGHRSVSWYQQTPGQGLQFLFEYFSETQRNKGNFPGRFSGRQFSNSRSEMNVSTLELGDSALYLCASSLEGGQNQPQHFGDGTRLSIL.

This clone was observed a handful of times. The V call is TRBV29-1, the J call TRBJ1-1, with D possibly TRBD1 on 6 matching bases. From germline, CDR1 is SQVTM and CDR2 ANQGSEA. CDR3 size: 13 residues. Trimming stripped 7 bases from V and 0 bases from J, with 12 bases between. Written as DNA, the CDR3 is TGCAGCGGGCTGGGACATTTGAACACTGAAGCTTTCTTT. Its translation: CSGLGHLNTEAFF.

V gene TRBV5-1 combines with J gene TRBJ2-1, with D possibly matching TRBD2 (5 bases). The CDR3 runs 16 residues. Germline CDR1 SGHRS, CDR2 YFSETQ. V gave up 1 base and J gave up 6 bases, with 17 bases separating them. Here the CDR3 reads CASSLSPSNSGNEQFF. The CDR3 DNA follows: TGCGCCAGCAGCTTGAGTCCTAGCAATTCTGGCAATGAGCAGTTCTTC.

This clone was recorded once. The DNA for the CDR3 is TGTGCCAGAAAGAGCGGTCCAGTCTCCTACGAGCAGTACTTC. Translating it yields CARKSGPVSYEQYF. The rearrangement joins TRBV14 to TRBJ2-7; tentatively, D is TRBD2 (5 bases). CDR3 length: 14 amino acids. The V and J ends lost 9 bases and 0 bases respectively, with 15 bases between them. Germline V gives CDR1 SGHDN, CDR2 FVKESK.

This clone was recorded a few times. This rearrangement joins TRBV5-1 to TRBJ1-1; 7 bases match TRBD1. Germline V CDR1 and CDR2: SGHRS, YFSETQ. The CDR3 is 16 residues long. Trimming cost V 0 bases and J 0 bases; bases outside gene matches: 5. CDR3 in amino acids: CASSLGVQGLNTEAFF. The CDR3 DNA reads as TGCGCCAGCAGCTTGGGGGTACAGGGGTTGAACACTGAAGCTTTCTTT.

The CDR3 region has the DNA TGTGCCAGCAGCCGAGGACAGGGGGGATCCTACGAGCAGTACTTC. Its translation: CASSRGQGGSYEQYF. The V gene is TRBV7-3, the J gene TRBJ2-7; 10 bases match TRBD1. V shed 5 bases and J 1 base; nucleotides not matched to a gene: 5. This CDR3 has 15 residues. The V gene's germline CDR1 is SGHTA and CDR2 FQGTGA.

The V call is TRBV11-1, the J call TRBJ2-1; D gene unclear. There are 12 residues in the CDR3. Germline V CDR1 and CDR2: SGHAT, FQDESV (reference sequence). The V end lost 5 bases, the J end lost 4 bases, and 6 bases lay between the germline ends. The CDR3 DNA is TGTGCCAGCAGCGGAGAATACAATGAGCAGTTCTTC. Translated, it gives CASSGEYNEQFF.

This clone was recorded only once. V and J are TRBV19 and TRBJ1-5; a weak D match, TRBD1 (5 bases). The CDR3 has 12 amino acids. Germline CDR1 reads LNHDA; CDR2 reads SQIVND (reference sequence). V lost 7 bases and J lost 6, with 10 bases in between. The CDR3 sequence: CASTGGGQPQHF. CDR3 coding DNA: TGTGCCAGTACCGGGGGGGGTCAGCCCCAGCATTTT.